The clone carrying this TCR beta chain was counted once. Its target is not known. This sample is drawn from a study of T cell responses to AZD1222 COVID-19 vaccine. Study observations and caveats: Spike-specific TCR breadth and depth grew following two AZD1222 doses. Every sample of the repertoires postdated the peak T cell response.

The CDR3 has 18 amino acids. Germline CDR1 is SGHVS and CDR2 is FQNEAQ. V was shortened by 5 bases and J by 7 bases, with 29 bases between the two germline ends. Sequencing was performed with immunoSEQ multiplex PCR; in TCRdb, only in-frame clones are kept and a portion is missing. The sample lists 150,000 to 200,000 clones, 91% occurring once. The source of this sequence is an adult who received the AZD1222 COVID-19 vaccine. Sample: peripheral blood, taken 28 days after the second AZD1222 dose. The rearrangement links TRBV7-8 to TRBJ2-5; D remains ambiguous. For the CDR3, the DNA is TGTGCCAGCAGCCCATTTCAGGAAGGGAAACAGCCCTATAGGACCCAGTACTTC. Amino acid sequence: CASSPFQEGKQPYRTQYF.